One and the same sample provided the 28 T cell receptor beta chains below, sequenced in a study of neurological immune-mediated disorders. TCRdb redid the calling of the 5' RACE reads with MiXCR, one entry per CDR3 protein. The sample carries 80,000 to 100,000 distinct CDR3 sequences, 5.8% recorded once. Stated time point: longitudinal time-point 2. The material sequenced was PBMCs. Receptor source: a woman in her fifties or sixties with multiple sclerosis.

The gene calls are TRBV7-8 and TRBJ2-4; 7 bases agree with TRBD2. This CDR3 spans 13 amino acids. Germline V lookup: CDR1 SGHVS, CDR2 FQNEAQ. V trimming: 1 base; J trimming: 9 bases; junction bases outside the gene matches: 3. The CDR3 here is CASSLGGEGIQYF. Here the CDR3 DNA reads TGTGCCAGCAGCTTAGGCGGGGAGGGCATTCAGTACTTC.

This clonotype occurred a few times. This sequence joins TRBV9 and TRBJ2-2; 15 bases align to TRBD2. The CDR3 loop spans 21 amino acids. CDR1 is SGDLS and CDR2 is YYNGEE in the germline V gene. V was pared by 4 bases and J by 2 bases, with 15 bases of the junction left unmatched. Written as DNA, the CDR3 is TGTGCCAGCAGCCCCCACAGTCCGGGACTAGCGGGGGGCCGAAACACCGGGGAGCTGTTTTTT. It codes for CASSPHSPGLAGGRNTGELFF.

This clonotype was seen many times. The chain carries TRBV7-9 and TRBJ2-5; maybe TRBD2 (6 bases). V gave up 5 bases and J gave up 4 bases, with 14 bases separating them. CDR1 is SEHNR and CDR2 is FQNEAQ in the germline V gene (reference sequence). The CDR3 is 14 residues long. DNA of the CDR3: TGTGCCAGCAGCCGTCGTGGGGGAGGAGAGACCCAGTACTTC. This translates into CASSRRGGGETQYF.

This clonotype was observed at least ten times. The J gene is TRBJ2-7, the V gene TRBV27, with D perhaps matching TRBD1 (5 bases). V lost 6 bases to trimming and J lost 4 bases, with 10 bases between them. This CDR3 spans 12 amino acids. Germline CDR1 MNHEY, CDR2 SMNVEV (reference sequence). This chain's CDR3 is CASRSYRYEQYF. CDR3 nucleotides: TGTGCCAGCAGATCCTACAGGTACGAGCAGTACTTC.

This rearrangement joins TRBV28 to TRBJ2-5; D ambiguous. With 2 bases removed from V and 4 bases from J, the gap between germline ends came to 8 bases. This CDR3 contains 13 residues. Germline V gene data show CDR1 as MDHEN and CDR2 as SYDVKM. The CDR3 nucleotides read TGTGCCAGCAGTTTACCCCGTCCAGAGACCCAGTACTTC. Protein sequence: CASSLPRPETQYF.

This clonotype was recorded at least ten times. The chain couples TRBV11-2 to TRBJ2-6; D is undetermined. This CDR3 has 17 residues. V shed 4 bases and J shed 0 bases, with 13 bases lying between them. Germline assignment: CDR1 SGHAT and CDR2 FQNNGV. The CDR3 sequence is CASSSFAISSGANVLTF. CDR3 nucleotide sequence: TGTGCCAGCAGCTCCTTTGCTATTAGCTCTGGGGCCAACGTCCTGACTTTC. The full variable domain, completed using reference TRBV11-2 and TRBJ2-6, is EAGVAQSPRYKIIEKRQSVAFWCNPISGHATLYWYQQILGQGPKLLIQFQNNGVVDDSQLPKDRFSAERLKGVDSTLKIQPAKLEDSAVYLCASSSFAISSGANVLTFGAGSRLTVL.

This clonotype occurred many times. CDR3 nucleotides: TGTGCCACCAGTGACCCGGCGACTAGCGGGGGTACAGATACGCAGTATTTT. Translation: CATSDPATSGGTDTQYF. V gene TRBV24-1 combines with J gene TRBJ2-3; 12 positions agree with TRBD2. The J segment lost 3 bases and the V segment lost 4 bases, leaving 7 bases of the junction unmatched. Germline assignment: CDR1 KGHDR and CDR2 SFDVKD. This CDR3 has 17 amino acids.

This clonotype was observed at least ten times. The chain employs TRBV29-1 and TRBJ1-6, with 9 bases that match TRBD1. This CDR3 spans 13 amino acids. Germline V CDR1 and CDR2: SQVTM, ANQGSEA. V shed 4 bases, J shed 10 bases, and the junction held 5 bases outside the gene matches. CDR3 sequence reads: CSVARDRDSPLHF. CDR3 in DNA: TGCAGCGTTGCCCGGGACAGGGACTCACCCCTCCACTTT.

This clonotype was seen a few times. A clone one base away is much larger, so this may be a read error. The J gene is TRBJ2-3, the V gene TRBV10-2, with D possibly TRBD1 on 6 matching bases. The CDR3 loop spans 14 amino acids. V dropped 6 bases and J dropped 2 bases, with 12 bases sitting between them. Germline loops: CDR1 WSHSY, CDR2 SAAADI. The CDR3 loop is CASSRQDFTDTQYF. Written as DNA, the CDR3 is TGCGCCAGCAGCCGACAGGATTTCACAGATACGCAGTATTTT.

This clonotype appeared many times. This sequence joins TRBV7-8 and TRBJ1-4, with no clear D. The germline V and J ends were trimmed by 5 bases and 8 bases, with 18 bases remaining between them. The CDR3 extends over 15 amino acids. Germline CDR1 SGHVS, CDR2 FQNEAQ. The DNA for the CDR3 is TGTGCCAGCAGCCCCCTTGGCATAATAGGCGAAAAACTGTTTTTT. Residues: CASSPLGIIGEKLFF.

This clonotype has ten or more counts. The rearrangement uses TRBV3-1 and TRBJ2-7, with D possibly being TRBD1 (5 bases). Germline values: CDR1 LGHDT, CDR2 YNNKEL (reference sequence). The V gene lost 2 bases and the J gene lost 6 bases, with 11 bases spanning the gap. The CDR3 totals 13 residues. The CDR3 DNA reads TGTGCCAGCAGCCAAACAGGAAGGGGCGAGCAGTACTTC. This codes for CASSQTGRGEQYF.

This clonotype was found many times. This rearrangement joins TRBV11-3 to TRBJ2-3; a possible D gene is TRBD2 (6 bases). Per the germline V gene, CDR1 is SGHNT and CDR2 is YENEEA. CDR3 length: 13 amino acids. Between the trimmed V and J ends, which lost 5 bases and 6 bases, there was a span of 12 bases. The CDR3 is CASSPRDSDTQYF. In nucleotides, the CDR3 is TGTGCCAGCAGCCCCCGGGACTCCGATACGCAGTATTTT.

This clonotype has ten or more counts. The chain combines TRBV12-3 or TRBV12-4 with TRBJ1-1, with a possible D match to TRBD1 (5 bases). Trimming stripped 8 bases from V and 10 bases from J, with 11 bases between. The CDR3 extends over 10 amino acids. The CDR3 region is CASGLRGAFF. DNA of the CDR3: TGTGCCAGCGGGTTAAGGGGAGCTTTCTTT.

This clonotype was detected ten times or more. The gene calls are TRBV5-1 and TRBJ1-2, with D possibly matching TRBD1 (6 bases). There are 14 residues in the CDR3. Germline loops: CDR1 SGHRS, CDR2 YFSETQ. Trimming cost V 2 bases and J 4 bases, with 12 bases left between them. CDR3 bases: TGCGCCAGCAGCTTCGAGGGGGTAGGCTATGGCTACACCTTC. It specifies CASSFEGVGYGYTF.

The chain couples TRBV6-4 to TRBJ1-1; D is ambiguous. The CDR3 extends over 15 amino acids. The V gene's germline CDR1 is MRHNA and CDR2 SNTAGT. V lost 4 bases, J lost 0 bases, and 12 bases lay in between. The CDR3 DNA sequence: TGTGCCAGCAGTGCCTCAGCCGGGATGAACACTGAAGCTTTCTTT. It translates to CASSASAGMNTEAFF.

This clonotype occurred many times. V gene TRBV11-2 combines with J gene TRBJ2-1; the match to TRBD1 covers 10 bases. CDR1 is SGHAT and CDR2 is FQNNGV in the germline V gene. The J segment lost 9 bases and the V segment lost 4 bases, leaving 6 bases of the junction unmatched. The CDR3 totals 14 residues. The CDR3 is CASSWGQGLSEQFF. As DNA, the CDR3 is TGTGCCAGCAGCTGGGGACAGGGGTTGAGTGAGCAGTTCTTC. Full variable domain (missing parts from reference TRBV11-2 and TRBJ2-1): EAGVAQSPRYKIIEKRQSVAFWCNPISGHATLYWYQQILGQGPKLLIQFQNNGVVDDSQLPKDRFSAERLKGVDSTLKIQPAKLEDSAVYLCASSWGQGLSEQFFGPGTRLTVL.

This clonotype was observed at least ten times. The chain has TRBV5-1 and TRBJ1-1; D is unresolved. V was pared by 2 bases and J by 1 base, with 6 bases between. The CDR3 extends over 13 amino acids. Germline CDR1 reads SGHRS; CDR2 reads YFSETQ. The CDR3 sequence: CASSFDPNTEAFF. The CDR3 bases are TGCGCCAGCAGCTTTGACCCGAACACTGAAGCTTTCTTT.

Ten or more counts support this clonotype. The gene calls are TRBV7-9 and TRBJ1-1; D remains unclear. This CDR3 contains 14 residues. Germline V gene sequence: CDR1 SEHNR, CDR2 FQNEAQ (reference sequence). V was trimmed by 5 bases and J by 1 base, leaving 11 bases between them. CDR3 bases: TGTGCCAGCAGCCCCCTCGGCGGGAACACTGAAGCTTTCTTT. Translation: CASSPLGGNTEAFF.

The V gene is TRBV20-1, the J gene TRBJ2-7; D not certain. The CDR3 consists of 13 residues. V was cut by 6 bases and J by 8 bases, with 20 bases left in between. CDR1 is DFQATT, CDR2 SNEGSKA, per germline (reference sequence). CDR3 in amino acids: CSAAEGTYGKQYF. In nucleotides, the CDR3 is TGCAGTGCCGCGGAAGGAACGTACGGCAAGCAGTACTTC.

In its sample, this clonotype was seen many times. The chain carries TRBV28 and TRBJ2-5, with D maybe TRBD1 (6 bases). The length of the CDR3 is 16 residues. The V end was cut by 4 bases, the J end by 5 bases, with 20 bases between. Germline V gene sequence: CDR1 MDHEN, CDR2 SYDVKM. CDR3 nucleotides: TGTGCCAGCAGTTCCCTATTCCCGGACAGAACGGAGACCCAGTACTTC. Residues: CASSSLFPDRTETQYF.

This clonotype was observed many times. The CDR3 sequence is CATSRAPPPTVEAFF. CDR3 sequence (DNA): TGTGCCACCAGCAGAGCGCCCCCCCCGACGGTTGAAGCTTTCTTT. The chain couples TRBV15 to TRBJ1-1; D gene uncertain. In germline, CDR1 is LNHNV, CDR2 YYDKDF (reference sequence). The CDR3 totals 15 residues. V was pared by 1 base and J by 7 bases, with 16 bases between.

This clonotype occurred many times. V and J are TRBV20-1 and TRBJ2-7, with a possible D match to TRBD1 (6 bases). The germline V gene encodes CDR1 DFQATT and CDR2 SNEGSKA (reference sequence). The length of the CDR3 is 14 residues. The CDR3, as DNA: TGCAGCGCTTGCAACCCCGGGACACCCTACGAGCAGTACTTC. Residues: CSACNPGTPYEQYF.

This clonotype was seen many times. The chain carries TRBV7-9 and TRBJ2-6; 9 bases are shared with TRBD1. Germline CDR1 and CDR2: SEHNR and FQNEAQ (reference sequence). The ends lost 5 bases at V and 1 base at J; junction bases unmatched: 9. This CDR3 is built from 18 residues. The CDR3 sequence is CASSPGTGMGSGANVLTF. The CDR3, as DNA: TGTGCCAGCAGCCCCGGGACAGGGATGGGTTCTGGGGCCAACGTCCTGACTTTC.

This clonotype was observed many times. This chain joins TRBV20-1 and TRBJ2-3; D may match TRBD1 or TRBD2 (6 bases each). Trimming took 6 bases from V and 0 from J, leaving 10 bases between them. The CDR3 is 13 residues long. CDR1 and CDR2 (germline): DFQATT, SNEGSKA (reference sequence). CDR3 protein: CSAPGASTDTQYF. The CDR3 coding sequence is TGCAGTGCCCCGGGGGCCAGCACAGATACGCAGTATTTT.

The chain links TRBV18 to TRBJ2-7; 8 bases match TRBD1. Germline V gene data show CDR1 as KGHSH and CDR2 as LQKENI. Losses at the gene ends were 3 bases for V and 6 bases for J; bases not matched to a gene: 7. The CDR3 runs to 14 residues. The CDR3 sequence is CASSPPGQVSEQYF. Written as DNA, the CDR3 is TGTGCCAGCTCACCGCCGGGACAGGTCAGCGAGCAGTACTTC.

This clonotype was found many times. The chain combines TRBV5-1 with TRBJ2-3; TRBD2 matches at 9 bases. Looked up from germline, CDR1 is SGHRS and CDR2 is YFSETQ. V trimming: 4 bases; J trimming: 0 bases; junction bases outside the gene matches: 6. The CDR3 totals 16 residues. The CDR3 DNA follows: TGCGCCAGCAGCCCCCCTCTAGCGGGGAGCACAGATACGCAGTATTTT. Its protein is CASSPPLAGSTDTQYF. Filled out from reference TRBV5-1 and TRBJ2-3, the complete variable domain reads KAGVTQTPRYLIKTRGQQVTLSCSPISGHRSVSWYQQTPGQGLQFLFEYFSETQRNKGNFPGRFSGRQFSNSRSEMNVSTLELGDSALYLCASSPPLAGSTDTQYFGPGTRLTVL.

The table lists this clonotype with many counts. The gene calls are TRBV6-6 and TRBJ2-6, with D perhaps being TRBD1 or TRBD2 (5 bases each). CDR1 and CDR2 (germline): MNHNY, SVGAGI (reference sequence). The CDR3 length is 15 residues. Trimming pared 0 bases from V and 2 bases from J, leaving 5 bases between. The CDR3 DNA reads as TGTGCCAGCAGTTACTCGGGGGCTGGGGCCAACGTCCTGACTTTC. Protein sequence: CASSYSGAGANVLTF.

This clonotype was counted many times. The DNA of the CDR3 is TGTGCCACCAGCAGAGATTATAATAGCCAAGAGACCCAGTACTTC. This translates into CATSRDYNSQETQYF. This chain uses TRBV15 with TRBJ2-5; D ambiguous. The CDR3 length is 15 residues. Germline CDR1 and CDR2: LNHNV and YYDKDF (reference sequence). The V and J ends lost 0 bases and 1 base respectively, with 9 bases between them.